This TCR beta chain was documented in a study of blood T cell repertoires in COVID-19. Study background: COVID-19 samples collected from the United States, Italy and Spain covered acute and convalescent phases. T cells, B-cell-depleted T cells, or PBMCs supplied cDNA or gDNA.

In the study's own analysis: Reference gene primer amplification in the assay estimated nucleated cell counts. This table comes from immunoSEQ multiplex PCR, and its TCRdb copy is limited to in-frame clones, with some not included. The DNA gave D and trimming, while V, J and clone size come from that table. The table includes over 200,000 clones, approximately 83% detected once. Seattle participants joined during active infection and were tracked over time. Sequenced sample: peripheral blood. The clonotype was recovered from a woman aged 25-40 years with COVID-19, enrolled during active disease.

Here the CDR3 reads CASSQEASYEQYF. CDR3 DNA: TGCGCCAGCAGCCAAGAGGCCTCCTACGAGCAGTACTTC. The V and J genes are TRBV4-3 and TRBJ2-7; D unresolved. CDR3 size: 13 residues. Trimming pared 0 bases from V and 0 bases from J, leaving 3 bases between. Germline values: CDR1 LGHNA, CDR2 YSLEER.